Listed below are T cell receptor beta chains from one sample, sequenced in a study of vaccination and CD4 T cells after COVID-19. The antigens these receptors bind are not known. Each CDR3 protein is one row after TCRdb ran MiXCR on the PCR reads. The data hold 9,500 to 11,000 distinct CDR3 sequences, with 25% observed a single time. The specimen comprised CD4+ T cells from blood, cultured in vitro, sampled after SARS-CoV-2 vaccination. All receptors derive from a human donor who had recovered from COVID-19. The CDR3 runs from the conserved cysteine through the conserved F or W. The D gene is left open where the match is weak. Not every row has a clone size; where given, it reads once, few, many or a size class.

clone size	CDR3 length	V gene	J gene	D gene	CDR3 protein	CDR3 DNA
large	14	TRBV7-9	TRBJ1-1	TRBD1	CASSLLRDRPEAFF	TGTGCCAGCAGCCTACTCCGGGACAGGCCTGAAGCTTTCTTT
-	18	TRBV15	TRBJ2-3	-	CATSRERGAGASTDTQYF	TGTGCCACCAGCAGAGAACGGGGGGCAGGGGCTAGCACAGATACGCAGTATTTT
few	16	TRBV18	TRBJ2-5	TRBD2	CASSPGLAGGQETQYF	TGTGCCAGCTCACCAGGGCTAGCGGGAGGGCAAGAGACCCAGTACTTC
medium-sized	13	TRBV20-1	TRBJ1-2	-	CSAKRDTLYGYTF	TGCAGTGCTAAACGGGACACACTCTATGGCTACACCTTC
medium-sized	17	TRBV24-1	TRBJ2-5	TRBD2	CATSGRGASGRQETQYF	TGTGCCACCAGTGGTAGGGGGGCTAGCGGGAGGCAAGAGACCCAGTACTTC
-	11	TRBV29-1	TRBJ2-7	-	CSVAGKSEQYF	TGCAGCGTAGCAGGGAAGAGCGAGCAGTACTTC
few	15	TRBV10-3	TRBJ1-2	-	CASCNVRGDPYGYTF	TGTGCCTCATGTAATGTCCGCGGAGACCCCTATGGCTACACCTTC
few	14	TRBV4-2	TRBJ1-5	TRBD1	CASSGDRGNQPQHF	TGTGCCAGTTCTGGGGACAGGGGCAATCAGCCCCAGCATTTT
-	14	TRBV15	TRBJ2-1	TRBD2	CATSAGLEFNEQFF	TGTGCCACCAGCGCTGGACTAGAGTTCAATGAGCAGTTCTTC
few	15	TRBV28	TRBJ2-1	-	CASSLWRADYNEQFF	TGTGCCAGCAGTTTATGGCGGGCTGACTACAATGAGCAGTTCTTC
few	15	TRBV27	TRBJ2-1	TRBD2	CASRTAGGSYNEQFF	TGTGCCAGCAGAACAGCGGGAGGGTCCTACAATGAGCAGTTCTTC
few	15	TRBV28	TRBJ2-5	TRBD2	CASSLTSGRWETQYF	TGTGCCAGCAGTTTAACCAGCGGGAGGTGGGAGACCCAGTACTTC